The clone carrying this TCR beta chain came up a few times. The antigen remains undetermined. TCRbeta library construction was performed incorporating unique molecular identifiers. TCRdb reprocessed the PCR reads with MiXCR, giving one entry per CDR3 protein. The data show 450,000 to 550,000 distinct CDR3 sequences, with 9.5% to 12% seen just once and 11% to 15% held by the top ten. The data derive from a study of T-cell reconstitution after alpha-beta-depleted transplantation in children. Study observations and caveats: The study reportedly traced alpha-beta T cells about two months after transplant to several hundred expanded graft clones. Fresh T-cell production supplied most of the T-cell counts and diversity seen one year after transplant. High day-60 TCRbeta diversity in some patients came from surviving recipient T cells and thymic progenitors.

This sequence originates from a female patient between 2 and 15 years old who had a stem cell transplant for aplastic anemia, so the T cells may come from the graft donor. The source was PBMCs, mostly from graft donor cells, collected 180 days after TCRalphabeta/CD19-depleted stem cell transplant.

The CDR3 DNA is TGCAGCGTTGAAGGTAGACAGGGAAGCACTGAAGCTTTCTTT. Translation: CSVEGRQGSTEAFF. This rearrangement joins TRBV29-1 to TRBJ1-1, with 7 bases that match TRBD1. The CDR3 runs 14 residues. V dropped 1 base and J dropped 4; count of bases not matched to a gene: 6. In germline, CDR1 is SQVTM, CDR2 ANQGSEA.